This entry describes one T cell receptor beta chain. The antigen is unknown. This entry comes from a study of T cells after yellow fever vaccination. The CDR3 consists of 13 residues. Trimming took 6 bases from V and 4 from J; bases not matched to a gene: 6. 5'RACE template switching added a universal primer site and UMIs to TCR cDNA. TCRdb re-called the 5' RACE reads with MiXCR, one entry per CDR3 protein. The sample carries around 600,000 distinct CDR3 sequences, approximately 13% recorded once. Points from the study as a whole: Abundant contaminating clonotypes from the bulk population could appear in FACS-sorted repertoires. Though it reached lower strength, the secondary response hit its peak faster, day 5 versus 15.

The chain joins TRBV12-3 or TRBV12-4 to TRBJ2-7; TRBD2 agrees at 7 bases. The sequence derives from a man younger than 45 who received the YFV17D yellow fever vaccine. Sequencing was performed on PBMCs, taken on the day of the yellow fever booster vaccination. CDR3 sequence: CASSRGGLYEQYF. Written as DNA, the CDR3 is TGTGCCAGCAGCCGGGGAGGGCTATACGAGCAGTACTTC.